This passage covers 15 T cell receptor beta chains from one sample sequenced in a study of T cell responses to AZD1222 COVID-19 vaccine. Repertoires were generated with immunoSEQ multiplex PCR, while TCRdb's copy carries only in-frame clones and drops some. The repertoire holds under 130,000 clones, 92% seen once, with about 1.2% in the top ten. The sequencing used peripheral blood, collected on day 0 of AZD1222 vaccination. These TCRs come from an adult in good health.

This CDR3 reads CASSPRTSGRGELFF. The CDR3 coding sequence is TGTGCCAGCAGTCCTCGGACTAGCGGGAGAGGGGAGCTGTTTTTT. The V call is TRBV27, the J call TRBJ2-2, with 13 bases aligning to TRBD2. This CDR3 comprises 15 residues. The junction had 5 bases not matched to a gene; V was cut back by 5 bases and J by 8 bases. The V gene's germline CDR1 is MNHEY and CDR2 SMNVEV (reference sequence).

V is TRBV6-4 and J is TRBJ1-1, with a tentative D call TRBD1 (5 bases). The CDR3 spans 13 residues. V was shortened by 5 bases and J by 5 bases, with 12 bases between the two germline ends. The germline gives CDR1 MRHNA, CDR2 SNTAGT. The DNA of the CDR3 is TGTGCCAGCAGTCAGGGAATTCGGACTGAAGCTTTCTTT. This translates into CASSQGIRTEAFF.

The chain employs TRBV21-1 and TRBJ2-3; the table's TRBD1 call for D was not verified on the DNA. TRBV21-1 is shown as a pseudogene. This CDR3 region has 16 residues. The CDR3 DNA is TGTGCCAGCAGCACCCACAGGGTGGATTCCACAGATACGCAGTATTTT. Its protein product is CASSTHRVDSTDTQYF.

CDR3 DNA: TGTGCCAGCAGCTTAAGGGACCTCCTAAGGTACGAGCAGTACTTC. This gives the protein CASSLRDLLRYEQYF. The chain joins TRBV7-2 to TRBJ2-7; D could derive from TRBD1 or TRBD2 (5 bases each). Trimming pared 2 bases from V and 4 bases from J, leaving 15 bases between. CDR3 length: 15 amino acids. From germline, CDR1 is SGHTA and CDR2 FQGNSA. Full variable domain (remainder filled in from reference TRBV7-2 and TRBJ2-7): GAGVSQSPSNKVTEKGKDVELRCDPISGHTALYWYRQSLGQGLEFLIYFQGNSAPDKSGLPSDRFSAERTGGSVSTLTIQRTQQEDSAVYLCASSLRDLLRYEQYFGPGTRLTVT.

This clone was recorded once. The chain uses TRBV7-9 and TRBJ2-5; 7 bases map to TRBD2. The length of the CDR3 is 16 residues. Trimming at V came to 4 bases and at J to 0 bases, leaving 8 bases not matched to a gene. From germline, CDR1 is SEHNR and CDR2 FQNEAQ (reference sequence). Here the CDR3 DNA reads TGTGCCAGCAGCTGGCGTCTAGCGGACGACCAAGAGACCCAGTACTTC. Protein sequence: CASSWRLADDQETQYF. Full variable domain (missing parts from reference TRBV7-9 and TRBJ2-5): DTGVSQNPRHKITKRGQNVTFRCDPISEHNRLYWYRQTLGQGPEFLTYFQNEAQLEKSRLLSDRFSAERPKGSFSTLEIQRTEQGDSAMYLCASSWRLADDQETQYFGPGTRLLVL.

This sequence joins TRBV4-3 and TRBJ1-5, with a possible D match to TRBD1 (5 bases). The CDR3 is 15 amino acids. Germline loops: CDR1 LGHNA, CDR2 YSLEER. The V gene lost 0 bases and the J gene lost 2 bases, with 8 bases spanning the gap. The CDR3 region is CASSQDGGGNQPQHF. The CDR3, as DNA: TGCGCCAGCAGCCAAGATGGGGGTGGCAATCAGCCCCAGCATTTT.

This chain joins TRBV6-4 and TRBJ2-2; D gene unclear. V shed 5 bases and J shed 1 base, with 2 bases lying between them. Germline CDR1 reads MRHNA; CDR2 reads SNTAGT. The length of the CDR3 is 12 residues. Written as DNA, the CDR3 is TGTGCCAGCAGTCAGAACACCGGGGAGCTGTTTTTT. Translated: CASSQNTGELFF.

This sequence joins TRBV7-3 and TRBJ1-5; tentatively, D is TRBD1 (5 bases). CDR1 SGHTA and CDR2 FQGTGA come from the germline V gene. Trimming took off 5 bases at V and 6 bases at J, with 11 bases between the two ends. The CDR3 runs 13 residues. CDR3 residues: CASSPNGGQPQHF. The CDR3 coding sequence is TGTGCCAGCAGCCCTAACGGGGGTCAGCCCCAGCATTTT. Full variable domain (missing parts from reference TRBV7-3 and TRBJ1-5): GAGVSQTPSNKVTEKGKYVELRCDPISGHTALYWYRQSLGQGPEFLIYFQGTGAADDSGLPNDRFFAVRPEGSVSTLKIQRTERGDSAVYLCASSPNGGQPQHFGDGTRLSIL.

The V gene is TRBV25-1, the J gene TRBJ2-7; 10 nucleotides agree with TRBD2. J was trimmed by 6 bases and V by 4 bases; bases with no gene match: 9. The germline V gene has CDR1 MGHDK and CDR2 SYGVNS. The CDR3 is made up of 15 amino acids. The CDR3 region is CASSAMSGGALEQYF. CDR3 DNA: TGTGCCAGCAGTGCAATGAGCGGGGGGGCCCTCGAGCAGTACTTC.

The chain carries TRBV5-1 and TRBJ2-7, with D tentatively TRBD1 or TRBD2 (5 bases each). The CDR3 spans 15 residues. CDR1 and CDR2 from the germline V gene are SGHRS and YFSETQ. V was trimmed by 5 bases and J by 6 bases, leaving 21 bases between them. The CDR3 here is CASRAGTGGSSEQYF. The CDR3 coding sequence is TGCGCCAGCAGAGCCGGGACGGGTGGGAGTTCCGAGCAGTACTTC.

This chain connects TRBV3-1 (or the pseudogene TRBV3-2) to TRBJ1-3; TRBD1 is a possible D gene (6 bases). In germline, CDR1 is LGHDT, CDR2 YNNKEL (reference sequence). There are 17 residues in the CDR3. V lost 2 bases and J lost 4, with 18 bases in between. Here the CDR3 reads CASSQFLSRGAGNTIYF. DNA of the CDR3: TGTGCCAGCAGCCAATTCCTCAGCAGGGGAGCAGGAAACACCATATATTTT.

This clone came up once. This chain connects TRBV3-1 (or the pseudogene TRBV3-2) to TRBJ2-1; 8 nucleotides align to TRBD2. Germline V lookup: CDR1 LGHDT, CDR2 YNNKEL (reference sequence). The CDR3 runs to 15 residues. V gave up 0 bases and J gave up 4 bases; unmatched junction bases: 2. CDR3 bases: TGTGCCAGCAGCCAAGACAGCGGGAGATACAATGAGCAGTTCTTC. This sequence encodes CASSQDSGRYNEQFF.

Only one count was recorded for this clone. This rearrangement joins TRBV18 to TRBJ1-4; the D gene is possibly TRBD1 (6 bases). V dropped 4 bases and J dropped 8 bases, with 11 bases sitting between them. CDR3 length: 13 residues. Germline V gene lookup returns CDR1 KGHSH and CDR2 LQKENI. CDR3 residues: CASSRGAQEKLFF. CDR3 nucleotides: TGTGCCAGCTCACGGGGGGCCCAAGAAAAACTGTTTTTT.

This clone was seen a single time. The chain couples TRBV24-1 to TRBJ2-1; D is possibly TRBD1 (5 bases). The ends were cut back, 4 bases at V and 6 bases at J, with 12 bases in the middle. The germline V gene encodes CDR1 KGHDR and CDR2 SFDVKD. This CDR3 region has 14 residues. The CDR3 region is CATSEFDSPNEQFF. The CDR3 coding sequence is TGTGCCACCAGTGAATTCGACAGCCCCAATGAGCAGTTCTTC.

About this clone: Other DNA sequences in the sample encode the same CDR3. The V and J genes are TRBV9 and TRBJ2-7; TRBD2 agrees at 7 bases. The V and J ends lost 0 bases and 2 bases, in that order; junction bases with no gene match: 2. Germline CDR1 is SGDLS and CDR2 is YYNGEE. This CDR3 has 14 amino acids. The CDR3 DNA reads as TGTGCCAGCAGCGTAGGTGCGGGGGCCTACGAGCAGTACTTC. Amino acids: CASSVGAGAYEQYF.